The 21 T cell receptor beta chains listed next were all sequenced from one sample in a study of blood T cell repertoires in COVID-19. The table came from immunoSEQ multiplex PCR; TCRdb's copy has only in-frame clones and leaves some out. The repertoire holds roughly 100,000 clones, with almost 85% as singletons. The specimen was peripheral blood. These receptors were obtained from a man in his 70s with acute or convalescent COVID-19.

This clone appeared a single time. The chain carries TRBV24-1 and TRBJ1-1; D remains ambiguous. Trimming left V 1 base short and J 4 bases short, with 6 bases between. CDR1 and CDR2 from the germline V gene are KGHDR and SFDVKD. This CDR3 region has 13 residues. The CDR3 region is CATSDFGFTEAFF. CDR3 DNA: TGTGCCACCAGTGATTTCGGGTTCACTGAAGCTTTCTTT.

The chain uses TRBV10-1 and TRBJ2-5; D gene unclear. Trimming took 2 bases from V and 5 from J, leaving 12 bases between them. From germline, CDR1 is WNHNN and CDR2 SYGVQD (reference sequence). This CDR3 has 14 residues. CDR3 DNA: TGCGCCAGCAGTGAGGGAGTATCTCGGGAGACCCAGTACTTC. This translates into CASSEGVSRETQYF.

This chain connects TRBV7-9 to TRBJ2-1; 9 bases match TRBD2. The ends lost 6 bases at V and 2 bases at J; junction bases unmatched: 5. CDR3 length: 15 residues. Germline V CDR1 and CDR2: SEHNR, FQNEAQ (reference sequence). The CDR3 sequence is CASRLAGSTYNEQFF. The CDR3 DNA sequence: TGTGCCAGCAGGCTAGCGGGAAGCACCTACAATGAGCAGTTCTTC. Filled out from reference TRBV7-9 and TRBJ2-1, the complete variable domain reads DTGVSQNPRHKITKRGQNVTFRCDPISEHNRLYWYRQTLGQGPEFLTYFQNEAQLEKSRLLSDRFSAERPKGSFSTLEIQRTEQGDSAMYLCASRLAGSTYNEQFFGPGTRLTVL.

The chain has TRBV3-1 (or the pseudogene TRBV3-2) and TRBJ2-5; TRBD1 matches 8 bases. The V segment lost 5 bases and the J segment 4 bases; nucleotides outside the gene matches: 9. Germline CDR1 and CDR2: LGHDT and YNNKEL (reference sequence). The CDR3 covers 15 residues. The CDR3 region has the DNA TGTGCCAGCAGCTACCGAGCAGGGGGCGGAGAGACCCAGTACTTC. Translation: CASSYRAGGGETQYF.

This clone was recorded only once. The chain links TRBV18 to TRBJ2-1, with TRBD2 identical over 8 bases. With V trimmed by 0 bases and J by 9 bases, 10 bases remained unmatched. The CDR3 runs 16 residues. The germline gives CDR1 KGHSH, CDR2 LQKENI. The CDR3 reads CASSPPNGRAGSEQFF. The CDR3 nucleotides read TGTGCCAGCTCACCACCTAACGGGAGGGCCGGGAGTGAGCAGTTCTTC.

The V gene is TRBV15, the J gene TRBJ2-7, with D maybe TRBD1 (5 bases). The CDR3 is 14 residues long. Germline lookup yields CDR1 LNHNV and CDR2 YYDKDF (reference sequence). Deletions cut 3 bases from V and 2 bases from J, with 11 bases between. DNA for the CDR3: TGTGCCACCAGCAGGGTAACAGGCCCCTACGAGCAGTACTTC. Amino acids: CATSRVTGPYEQYF.

The rearrangement links TRBV30 to TRBJ1-5; 7 nucleotides line up with TRBD1. CDR1 and CDR2 (germline): GTSNPN, SVGIG (reference sequence). CDR3 length: 13 residues. The V segment lost 2 bases and the J segment 5 bases; nucleotides outside the gene matches: 3. The CDR3 spells CAWSTGTDQPQHF. Written as DNA, the CDR3 is TGTGCCTGGAGTACCGGGACAGATCAGCCCCAGCATTTT.

This chain uses TRBV7-2 with TRBJ1-4; a weak D match, TRBD1 (6 bases). CDR1 is SGHTA, CDR2 FQGNSA, per germline. The CDR3 runs 17 residues. Between the trimmed V and J ends, which lost 1 base and 4 bases, there was a span of 16 bases. This CDR3 is CASSLVGGSISNEKLFF. DNA of the CDR3: TGTGCCAGCAGCTTAGTTGGGGGCAGTATTAGTAATGAAAAACTGTTTTTT.

The chain is built from TRBV6-1 and TRBJ2-7; no reliable D call. The CDR3 length is 12 residues. The V end was cut by 1 base, the J end by 4 bases, with 5 bases between. The germline gives CDR1 MNHNS, CDR2 SASEGT. CDR3: CASSEDAYEQYF. CDR3 nucleotide sequence: TGTGCCAGCAGTGAAGACGCGTACGAGCAGTACTTC.

The chain joins TRBV20-1 to TRBJ2-5, with 11 bases lining up with TRBD2. CDR3 size: 19 residues. Trimming removed 3 bases from V and 5 bases from J; junction bases left unmatched: 20. Germline CDR1 and CDR2: DFQATT and SNEGSKA (reference sequence). The CDR3 is CSASWWGQLAGVTKETQYF. The CDR3 bases are TGCAGTGCTAGTTGGTGGGGACAACTAGCGGGAGTAACCAAGGAGACCCAGTACTTC.

This chain links TRBV3-1 (or the pseudogene TRBV3-2) with TRBJ1-5, with D perhaps TRBD1 (6 bases). Germline V gene data show CDR1 as LGHDT and CDR2 as YNNKEL (reference sequence). The CDR3 is 16 residues long. The V end was cut by 0 bases, the J end by 6 bases, with 15 bases between. In DNA, the CDR3 is TGTGCCAGCAGCCAAGAGGGCAGGGGCCGGGGTCAGCCCCAGCATTTT. Translated, it gives CASSQEGRGRGQPQHF.

V usage is TRBV19 and J usage is TRBJ2-7; D is possibly TRBD1 (6 bases). Trimming stripped 5 bases from V and 5 bases from J, with 13 bases between. The CDR3 is 13 amino acids. CDR1 is LNHDA and CDR2 is SQIVND in the germline V gene (reference sequence). The CDR3, as DNA: TGTGCCAGTAGTCGGTCAGGGGTCCACGAGCAGTACTTC. It yields the protein CASSRSGVHEQYF.

This sequence joins TRBV11-2 and TRBJ2-1; 10 bases are shared with TRBD2. The CDR3 totals 16 residues. The trim removed 1 base at V and 7 bases at J, leaving 7 bases unmatched. Germline loops: CDR1 SGHAT, CDR2 FQNNGV. This CDR3 reads CASSLVLAGVRNEQFF. The CDR3 nucleotides read TGTGCCAGCAGCTTAGTCCTAGCGGGAGTGAGAAATGAGCAGTTCTTC.

This rearrangement joins TRBV28 to TRBJ2-3; 7 bases match TRBD2. Germline lookup yields CDR1 MDHEN and CDR2 SYDVKM. V was clipped by 6 bases and J by 4 bases; unmatched bases: 19. The CDR3 loop spans 18 amino acids. CDR3 in amino acids: CASRPPGLPPSGPDTQYF. CDR3 nucleotides: TGTGCCAGCAGGCCTCCGGGACTACCACCCTCTGGCCCAGATACGCAGTATTTT. Full variable domain (missing parts from reference TRBV28 and TRBJ2-3): DVKVTQSSRYLVKRTGEKVFLECVQDMDHENMFWYRQDPGLGLRLIYFSYDVKMKEKGDIPEGYSVSREKKERFSLILESASTNQTSMYLCASRPPGLPPSGPDTQYFGPGTRLTVL.

The chain employs TRBV28 and TRBJ1-2; 7 bases fit TRBD1. Losses at the gene ends were 7 bases for V and 4 bases for J; bases not matched to a gene: 15. The CDR3 runs 16 residues. Germline V gives CDR1 MDHEN, CDR2 SYDVKM. CDR3 residues: CASTRGGGGGGYGYTF. CDR3 nucleotides: TGTGCCAGCACCCGGGGAGGAGGAGGGGGCGGCTATGGCTACACCTTC.

The rearrangement uses TRBV3-1 (or the pseudogene TRBV3-2) and TRBJ1-2; a weak D match, TRBD1 (5 bases). Germline CDR1 reads LGHDT; CDR2 reads YNNKEL (reference sequence). The V end was cut by 1 base, the J end by 7 bases, with 16 bases between. The CDR3 runs to 15 residues. The CDR3 reads CASSQVITGSRGYTF. CDR3 nucleotide sequence: TGTGCCAGCAGCCAAGTTATAACAGGTTCGCGTGGCTACACCTTC.

V is TRBV6-5 and J is TRBJ1-3, with TRBD1 as a possible D gene (6 bases). Germline CDR1 reads MNHEY; CDR2 reads SVGAGI. This CDR3 has 16 amino acids. The V end lost 4 bases, the J end lost 0 bases, and 13 bases lay between the germline ends. The CDR3 bases are TGTGCCAGCAGTTTAGGACAGCCGATCTCTGGAAACACCATATATTTT. Amino acid sequence: CASSLGQPISGNTIYF.

V usage is TRBV24-1 and J usage is TRBJ1-6; no clear D. Between the trimmed V and J ends, which lost 4 bases and 11 bases, there was a span of 8 bases. The CDR3 has 12 residues. Germline lookup yields CDR1 KGHDR and CDR2 SFDVKD. This CDR3 is CATSDPVAPLHF. The CDR3 nucleotides are TGTGCCACCAGTGACCCCGTAGCACCCCTCCACTTT.

The rearrangement uses TRBV30 and TRBJ2-1; 15 bases match TRBD2. V lost 5 bases and J lost 7; bases outside the gene matches: 15. Germline V gene lookup returns CDR1 GTSNPN and CDR2 SVGIG (reference sequence). The CDR3 totals 18 residues. The CDR3 is CAWGRTPGLAGGRNEQFF. The CDR3 coding sequence is TGTGCCTGGGGGAGAACTCCGGGACTAGCGGGAGGTAGGAATGAGCAGTTCTTC.

The chain has TRBV4-2 and TRBJ2-3, with 8 bases fitting TRBD2. The CDR3 contains 16 residues. The germline CDR1 and CDR2 sequences are LGHNA and YNFKEQ. The V segment lost 0 bases and the J segment 1 base; nucleotides outside the gene matches: 3. The CDR3 DNA reads as TGTGCCAGCAGCCAAGAAAAACTAGCGGGCACAGATACGCAGTATTTT. This codes for CASSQEKLAGTDTQYF.

The rearrangement links TRBV6-5 to TRBJ1-6; TRBD1 is a possible D gene (5 bases). The V and J ends lost 6 bases and 9 bases respectively, with 9 bases between them. The germline gives CDR1 MNHEY, CDR2 SVGAGI. The CDR3 covers 12 residues. The CDR3 loop is CASRTGVSPLHF. The DNA for the CDR3 is TGTGCCAGCAGAACGGGGGTTTCACCCCTCCACTTT.